These 16 T cell receptor beta chains were sequenced from one sample in a study. TCRdb re-called the reads with MiXCR, one entry per CDR3 protein. This sample yields a few hundred distinct CDR3 sequences, of which approximately 29% are seen a single time; 60% to 85% belongs to the top ten. Source material: CD8+ T cells (not recorded whether cultured). These receptors came from a male donor.

This clonotype ranks as large. The V gene is TRBV19, the J gene TRBJ1-1; unclear D gene. Germline CDR1 LNHDA, CDR2 SQIVND (reference sequence). The V gene lost 5 bases and the J gene lost 6 bases, with 13 bases spanning the gap. The CDR3 has 13 amino acids. The CDR3 sequence is CASSSRSSAEAFF. CDR3 DNA sequence: TGTGCCAGTAGTTCCAGAAGTTCCGCTGAAGCTTTCTTT.

Only a few counts were recorded for this clonotype. The chain links TRBV7-6 to TRBJ2-3; 10 bases line up with TRBD1. V shed 4 bases and J 6 bases; nucleotides not matched to a gene: 10. This CDR3 has 16 amino acids. The germline CDR1 and CDR2 sequences are SGHVS and FNYEAQ. The CDR3 spells CASSSTGTGAWDTQYF. Here the CDR3 DNA reads TGTGCCAGCAGCTCGACCGGGACAGGGGCCTGGGATACGCAGTATTTT.

As regards this clonotype: A clone one base away is much larger, so this may be a read error. This sequence joins TRBV3-1 and TRBJ2-7; 10 bases agree with TRBD1. The CDR3 loop spans 15 amino acids. Germline V lookup: CDR1 LGHDT, CDR2 YNNKEL (reference sequence). CDR3 sequence: CASTPGTGVSGEQHF. In DNA, the CDR3 is TGTGCCAGCACCCCAGGGACAGGGGTAAGTGGCGAGCAGCACTTC.

This clonotype is medium-sized (0.01 to 0.1%) within its sample. The V and J genes are TRBV7-8 and TRBJ2-3; 7 bases are shared with TRBD2. CDR1 is SGHVS, CDR2 FQNEAQ, per germline. Germline trimming cut 7 bases from V and 6 bases from J; bases unmatched to any gene: 10. The length of the CDR3 is 14 residues. The CDR3 nucleotides read TGTGCCAGCATAGCGGGTCTTGTCGGGGATACGCAGTATTTT. Translated, it gives CASIAGLVGDTQYF.

As to this clonotype: This may stem from a read error, because a much larger clone lies one nucleotide away. The J gene is TRBJ2-1, the V gene TRBV19; D ambiguous. The CDR3 has 13 residues. CDR1 is LNHDA and CDR2 is SQIVND in the germline V gene (reference sequence). CDR3 loop: CAGSIYSINEQFF. The CDR3 DNA reads as TGTGCCGGTAGTATTTACAGTATCAATGAGCAGTTCTTC.

As for this clonotype: A junction end diverges from the germline sequence, so it may reflect a read error. The V call is TRBV19, the J call TRBJ2-2; D uncertain. The CDR3 is made up of 13 amino acids. CDR1 is LNHDA and CDR2 is SQIVND in the germline V gene (reference sequence). DNA for the CDR3: TGTTCCAGTAGTGGAAGATCCACCGGGGAGCTGTTTTTT. Translation gives CSSSGRSTGELFF.

As to this clonotype: This may arise from a read error, as a much more abundant clone is one base away. The rearrangement uses TRBV19 and TRBJ2-7; D is ambiguous. The CDR3 is 13 residues long. Per the germline V gene, CDR1 is LNHDA and CDR2 is SQIVND (reference sequence). The CDR3 reads CAGSPRSGSEQYF. The CDR3 bases are TGTGCCGGTAGTCCCCGATCGGGTAGTGAGCAGTACTTC.

By its share, this clonotype is medium-sized (0.01 to 0.1%). The chain combines TRBV19 with TRBJ1-5; TRBD1 might be the D (5 bases). The V gene lost 5 bases and the J gene lost 6 bases, with 11 bases spanning the gap. This CDR3 contains 13 residues. Germline V CDR1 and CDR2: LNHDA, SQIVND (reference sequence). In nucleotides, the CDR3 is TGTGCCAGTAGTGTCTTTGGGGGTCAGCCCCAGCATTTT. This gives the protein CASSVFGGQPQHF.

This clonotype is medium-sized. This chain connects TRBV19 to TRBJ1-4; tentative D call: TRBD1 (5 bases). V lost 5 bases and J 4 bases, leaving 11 bases between the germline ends. In germline, CDR1 is LNHDA, CDR2 SQIVND (reference sequence). CDR3 size: 14 residues. The CDR3 DNA reads TGTGCCAGTAGTCCCAGGGCCGGTAATGAAAAACTGTTTTTT. Translated, it gives CASSPRAGNEKLFF.

Note on this clonotype: Its ends do not fully match the called genes, so a read error is possible. V and J are TRBV19 and TRBJ1-2; the D is unclear. This CDR3 is built from 12 residues. Germline V gene data show CDR1 as LNHDA and CDR2 as SQIVND (reference sequence). The CDR3 loop is CAGSICVYGYTF. CDR3 nucleotide sequence: TGTGCCGGTAGTATATGCGTCTATGGCTACACCTTC.

V usage is TRBV19 and J usage is TRBJ1-5, with TRBD1 as a possible D gene (5 bases). This CDR3 is 13 amino acids long. Trimming took off 3 bases at V and 7 bases at J, with 10 bases between the two ends. Germline V lookup: CDR1 LNHDA, CDR2 SQIVND (reference sequence). The CDR3 region is CASSIFQGQPQHF. CDR3 sequence (DNA): TGTGCCAGTAGTATCTTTCAGGGACAGCCCCAGCATTTT. The full variable domain, completed using reference TRBV19 and TRBJ1-5, is DGGITQSPKYLFRKEGQNVTLSCEQNLNHDAMYWYRQDPGQGLRLIYYSQIVNDFQKGDIAEGYSVSREKKESFPLTVTSAQKNPTAFYLCASSIFQGQPQHFGDGTRLSIL.

About this clonotype itself: A read error may account for a junction end that differs from germline. The chain employs TRBV19 and TRBJ2-7, with unresolved D. This CDR3 region has 13 residues. CDR1 LNHDA and CDR2 SQIVND come from the germline V gene (reference sequence). The CDR3 reads CTSSIRSSYEQYF. The CDR3 coding sequence is TGTACCAGTAGTATACGTTCTAGCTACGAGCAGTACTTC.

Turning to this clonotype: Just one base apart from a much larger clone, this may be a read error. The J gene is TRBJ1-4, the V gene TRBV3-1; D is unclear. The V gene's germline CDR1 is LGHDT and CDR2 YNNKEL (reference sequence). Trimming stripped 3 bases from V and 1 base from J, with 15 bases between. The CDR3 is made up of 17 amino acids. CDR3 in amino acids: CASSHPGEGITNEKLFF. The CDR3 bases are TGTGCCAGCAGCCATCCCGGAGAGGGTATAACTAATGAAAAACTGTTTTTT.

By proportion, this clonotype is medium-sized. This chain uses TRBV24-1 with TRBJ2-7, with 8 bases fitting TRBD1. V dropped 7 bases and J dropped 5; count of bases not matched to a gene: 6. The CDR3 contains 13 residues. Germline V gives CDR1 KGHDR, CDR2 SFDVKD. CDR3 protein: CATRSGGPHEQYF. CDR3 nucleotide sequence: TGTGCCACCAGGTCAGGGGGCCCTCACGAGCAGTACTTC.

The V and J genes are TRBV20-1 and TRBJ2-1; 12 bases map to TRBD2. V gave up 5 bases and J gave up 4 bases; unmatched junction bases: 15. The CDR3 contains 18 residues. CDR1 and CDR2 from the germline V gene are DFQATT and SNEGSKA (reference sequence). The CDR3 nucleotides are TGCAGTGCTGCCAGCCTGCTCAGACTAGCGGGAGAATACAATGAGCAGTTCTTC. Its translation is CSAASLLRLAGEYNEQFF.

Comment on this clonotype: A clone one base away is much larger, so this may be a read error. V usage is TRBV29-1 and J usage is TRBJ2-7; no clear D gene. The V end lost 5 bases, the J end lost 1 base, and 15 bases lay between the germline ends. The CDR3 is made up of 14 amino acids. Germline lookup yields CDR1 SQVTM and CDR2 ANQGSEA. The CDR3: CSVLGSRVSYEQYF. The CDR3 DNA is TGCAGCGTTTTGGGAAGCCGGGTTTCCTACGAGCAGTACTTC.